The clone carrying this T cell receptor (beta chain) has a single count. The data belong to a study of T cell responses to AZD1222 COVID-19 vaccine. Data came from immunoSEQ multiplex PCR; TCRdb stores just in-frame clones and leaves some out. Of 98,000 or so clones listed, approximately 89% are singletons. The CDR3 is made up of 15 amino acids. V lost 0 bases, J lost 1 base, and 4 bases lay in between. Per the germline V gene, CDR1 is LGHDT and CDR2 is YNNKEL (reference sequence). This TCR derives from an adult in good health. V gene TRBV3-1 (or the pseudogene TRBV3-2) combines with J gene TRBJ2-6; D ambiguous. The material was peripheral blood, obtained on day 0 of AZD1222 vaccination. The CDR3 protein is CASSQEFSGANVLTF. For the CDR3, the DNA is TGTGCCAGCAGCCAAGAGTTTTCTGGGGCCAACGTCCTGACTTTC.